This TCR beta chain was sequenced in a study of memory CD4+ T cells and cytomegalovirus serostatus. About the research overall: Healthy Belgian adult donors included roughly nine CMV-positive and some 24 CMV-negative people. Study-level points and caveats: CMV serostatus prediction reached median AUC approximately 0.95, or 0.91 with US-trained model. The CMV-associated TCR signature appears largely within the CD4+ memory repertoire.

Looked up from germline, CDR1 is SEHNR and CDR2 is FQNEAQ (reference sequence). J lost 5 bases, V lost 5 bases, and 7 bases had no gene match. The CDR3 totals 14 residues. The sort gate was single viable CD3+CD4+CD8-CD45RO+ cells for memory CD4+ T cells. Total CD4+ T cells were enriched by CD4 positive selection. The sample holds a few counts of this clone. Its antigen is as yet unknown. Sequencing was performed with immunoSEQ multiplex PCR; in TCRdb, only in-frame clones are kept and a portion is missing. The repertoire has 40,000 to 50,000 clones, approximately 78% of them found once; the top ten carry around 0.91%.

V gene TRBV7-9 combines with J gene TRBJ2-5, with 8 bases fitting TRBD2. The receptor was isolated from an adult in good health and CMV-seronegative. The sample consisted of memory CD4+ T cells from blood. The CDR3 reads CASSAGLAGETQYF. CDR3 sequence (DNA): TGTGCCAGCAGCGCCGGACTAGCCGGGGAGACCCAGTACTTC.